This T cell receptor (beta chain) derives from a study of Tregs in tolerant kidney transplant recipients. Clones were read by immunoSEQ multiplex PCR, and TCRdb kept only the in-frame ones, dropping some. The repertoire holds under 95,000 clones, with 85% to 95% as singletons. Regulatory T cells were sorted from thawed PBMCs rested overnight at 37°C with around 180 IU/ml IL-2. Trimming took off 1 base at V and 9 bases at J, with 16 bases between the two ends. The CDR3 totals 15 residues. Germline CDR1 is SEHNR and CDR2 is FQNEAQ (reference sequence). The receptor was isolated from a human donor who received a combined kidney and bone marrow transplant. Sequenced material: Tregs from blood, taken before the transplant. The chain joins TRBV7-9 to TRBJ2-1, with a tentative D call TRBD1 (5 bases). This CDR3 reads CASSLGSGRDAEQFF. As DNA, the CDR3 is TGTGCCAGCAGCTTAGGTTCCGGCAGGGATGCTGAGCAGTTCTTC.